This TCR beta chain originates from a study of blood T cell repertoires in COVID-19. Overall study: In each case, the material was cDNA or gDNA derived from T cells, B-cell-depleted T cells, or PBMCs.

Participant ages covered roughly 18 to 89 years across 25 or so US areas. Categorization into cohorts depended on clinical history that participants reported. Among Cohort 3 donors, those recovered had two negative PCRs, clearance, or symptom resolution. J gave up 4 bases and V 3 bases, and 4 bases lay outside the gene matches. The V gene's germline CDR1 is WNHNN and CDR2 SYGVQD (reference sequence). The CDR3 is made up of 14 amino acids. Measured with immunoSEQ multiplex PCR; TCRdb has only the in-frame clones, and not every one. This table has 100,000 to 150,000 clones, around nine tenths appearing once.

V gene TRBV10-1 combines with J gene TRBJ1-1; 8 bases agree with TRBD1. The sequenced sample consisted of PBMCs or T cells enriched from blood (not recorded which). This receptor was obtained from a woman in her fifties or sixties who had recovered from COVID-19. CDR3: CASSETGGSTEAFF. The CDR3 DNA reads as TGCGCCAGCAGTGAAACAGGGGGTTCCACTGAAGCTTTCTTT.